These 32 T cell receptor beta chains came from one sample sequenced in a study of blood T cell repertoires in COVID-19. The repertoire was sequenced with immunoSEQ multiplex PCR; TCRdb's copy has only in-frame clones and lacks some. The sample has a few hundred thousand clones; approximately 85% are singletons. The sequencing input was PBMCs or T cells enriched from blood (not recorded which). These receptors were obtained from a man in his thirties or forties who had recovered from COVID-19.

This chain joins TRBV10-3 and TRBJ1-1, with D unresolved. Germline CDR1 ENHRY, CDR2 SYGVKD. The V end lost 7 bases, the J end lost 3 bases, and 12 bases lay between the germline ends. The CDR3 spans 13 residues. CDR3 residues: CAINLGRDTEAFF. The DNA of the CDR3 is TGTGCCATCAATCTGGGTCGGGACACTGAAGCTTTCTTT.

This clone was observed a single time. This chain uses TRBV30 with TRBJ2-2; TRBD1 matches 7 bases. V shed 2 bases, J shed 0 bases, and the junction held 6 bases outside the gene matches. CDR3 length: 16 amino acids. CDR1 is GTSNPN and CDR2 is SVGIG in the germline V gene (reference sequence). DNA of the CDR3: TGTGCCTGGAGTCCTACGGGACAGTCGAACACCGGGGAGCTGTTTTTT. It is translated as CAWSPTGQSNTGELFF.

This clone was seen a few times. The chain carries TRBV5-1 and TRBJ1-3; 8 bases are shared with TRBD1. The CDR3 extends over 16 amino acids. V dropped 5 bases and J dropped 0; count of bases not matched to a gene: 7. CDR1 SGHRS and CDR2 YFSETQ come from the germline V gene. Written as DNA, the CDR3 is TGCGCCAGCAGTAGGACAGGGACGGACTCTGGAAACACCATATATTTT. Protein: CASSRTGTDSGNTIYF.

This rearrangement joins TRBV11-2 to TRBJ1-1; no reliable D call. CDR1 and CDR2 (germline): SGHAT, FQNNGV. Between the trimmed V and J ends, which lost 1 base and 6 bases, there was a span of 15 bases. This CDR3 contains 15 residues. As DNA, the CDR3 is TGTGCCAGCAGCTTAGCCCTGGGAGGTGGTGCTGAAGCTTTCTTT. This sequence encodes CASSLALGGGAEAFF. The entire variable domain, with the rest obtained from reference TRBV11-2 and TRBJ1-1, is as follows: EAGVAQSPRYKIIEKRQSVAFWCNPISGHATLYWYQQILGQGPKLLIQFQNNGVVDDSQLPKDRFSAERLKGVDSTLKIQPAKLEDSAVYLCASSLALGGGAEAFFGQGTRLTVV.

The chain employs TRBV5-6 and TRBJ1-4, with a possible D match to TRBD1 (6 bases). CDR3 length: 17 amino acids. V was clipped by 0 bases and J by 4 bases, with 16 bases between them. The V gene's germline CDR1 is SGHDT and CDR2 YYEEEE. This chain's CDR3 is CASSLARTDRFNEKLFF. The DNA for the CDR3 is TGTGCCAGCAGCTTGGCCAGAACCGACAGGTTTAATGAAAAACTGTTTTTT.

The chain uses TRBV6-5 and TRBJ2-7; D uncertain. CDR3 size: 15 residues. The V and J ends lost 6 bases and 3 bases respectively, with 18 bases between them. CDR1 is MNHEY and CDR2 is SVGAGI in the germline V gene. The CDR3: CASSPTLAEDYEQYF. CDR3 DNA sequence: TGTGCCAGCAGCCCCACCTTAGCAGAGGACTACGAGCAGTACTTC.

The chain couples TRBV15 to TRBJ2-1, with D perhaps matching TRBD1 (6 bases). The CDR3 consists of 16 residues. The germline V gene encodes CDR1 LNHNV and CDR2 YYDKDF (reference sequence). The ends were cut back, 5 bases at V and 2 bases at J, with 16 bases in the middle. In DNA form, the CDR3 reads TGTGCCACCAGCCTCGCAGGGGCCTGGACCTACAATGAGCAGTTCTTC. This translates into CATSLAGAWTYNEQFF. The entire variable domain, with the rest obtained from reference TRBV15 and TRBJ2-1, is as follows: DAMVIQNPRYQVTQFGKPVTLSCSQTLNHNVMYWYQQKSSQAPKLLFHYYDKDFNNEADTPDNFQSRRPNTSFCFLDIRSPGLGDTAMYLCATSLAGAWTYNEQFFGPGTRLTVL.

The table lists this clone with a count of one. The J gene is TRBJ1-2, the V gene TRBV10-3; D possibly corresponds to TRBD1 (6 bases). There are 16 residues in the CDR3. V was pared by 3 bases and J by 0 bases, with 14 bases between. From germline, CDR1 is ENHRY and CDR2 SYGVKD. The DNA for the CDR3 is TGTGCCATCAGTGACCTACAGGGAAGAGCTAACTATGGCTACACCTTC. This encodes CAISDLQGRANYGYTF.

The V call is TRBV5-4, the J call TRBJ2-7, with D unresolved. Germline lookup yields CDR1 SGHNT and CDR2 YYREEE (reference sequence). CDR3 length: 14 residues. V lost 0 bases and J lost 0, with 7 bases in between. The CDR3 reads CASSLGTLSYEQYF. CDR3 bases: TGTGCCAGCAGCTTGGGTACTCTCTCCTACGAGCAGTACTTC.

This sequence joins TRBV2 and TRBJ2-3; 8 bases are a match to TRBD2. Germline V gene sequence: CDR1 SNHLY, CDR2 FYNNEI. Trimming took 8 bases from V and 3 from J; bases not matched to a gene: 13. The CDR3 contains 16 residues. The CDR3 DNA reads as TGTGCCAGCGGGGAGGGAGGTAGCGGGGAAACAGATACGCAGTATTTT. It is translated as CASGEGGSGETDTQYF.

V usage is TRBV6-1 and J usage is TRBJ2-1, with D perhaps TRBD2 (7 bases). CDR1 is MNHNS, CDR2 SASEGT, per germline. The CDR3 contains 16 residues. Trimming shortened V by 2 bases and J by 0 bases, and 11 bases separated the two germline ends. The chain's CDR3 is CASSEHRGASYNEQFF. Written as DNA, the CDR3 is TGTGCCAGCAGTGAACATCGGGGGGCCTCCTACAATGAGCAGTTCTTC.

The chain combines TRBV5-1 with TRBJ2-3; tentatively, D is TRBD2 (5 bases). In germline, CDR1 is SGHRS, CDR2 YFSETQ. Trimming pared 0 bases from V and 3 bases from J, leaving 11 bases between. CDR3 length equals 15 residues. The DNA of the CDR3 is TGCGCCAGCAGCTTGGAGGGCAGGAGGACAGATACGCAGTATTTT. It yields the protein CASSLEGRRTDTQYF.

This chain uses TRBV14 with TRBJ2-5; 11 bases match TRBD1. CDR1 is SGHDN, CDR2 FVKESK, per germline. With V trimmed by 0 bases and J by 4 bases, 4 bases remained unmatched. This CDR3 is built from 16 residues. CDR3 DNA: TGTGCCAGCAGCCAAGATCGGACAGGGGGCCGAGAGACCCAGTACTTC. It translates to CASSQDRTGGRETQYF. Full variable domain (remainder filled in from reference TRBV14 and TRBJ2-5): EAGVTQFPSHSVIEKGQTVTLRCDPISGHDNLYWYRRVMGKEIKFLLHFVKESKQDESGMPNNRFLAERTGGTYSTLKVQPAELEDSGVYFCASSQDRTGGRETQYFGPGTRLLVL.

The V and J genes are TRBV9 and TRBJ2-2; 11 bases are shared with TRBD2. Germline V gene lookup returns CDR1 SGDLS and CDR2 YYNGEE. The V gene end was trimmed by 4 bases and the J gene end by 7 bases; junction bases not matched to a gene: 6. The CDR3 runs to 15 residues. The CDR3 DNA sequence: TGTGCCAGCAGCCCACTAGCGGGGGTAAGCGGGGAGCTGTTTTTT. Encoded protein: CASSPLAGVSGELFF.

The J gene is TRBJ1-2, the V gene TRBV19; D is ambiguous. The ends were cut back, 6 bases at V and 2 bases at J, with 10 bases in the middle. Germline loops: CDR1 LNHDA, CDR2 SQIVND (reference sequence). The CDR3 totals 13 residues. This chain's CDR3 is CASSREVNYGYTF. CDR3 in DNA: TGTGCCAGTAGCCGGGAGGTGAACTATGGCTACACCTTC.

This sequence joins TRBV7-9 and TRBJ1-1; D is unresolved. The CDR3 is 12 amino acids. Germline loops: CDR1 SEHNR, CDR2 FQNEAQ (reference sequence). The V gene lost 5 bases and the J gene lost 3 bases, with 7 bases spanning the gap. This chain's CDR3 is CASSPSYTEAFF. CDR3 DNA sequence: TGTGCCAGCAGCCCAAGCTACACTGAAGCTTTCTTT.

CDR3 DNA sequence: TGTGCCTGGAGACCTACAGGGGATTGGGAAGAAAAACTGTTTTTT. Its protein product is CAWRPTGDWEEKLFF. The chain recombines TRBV30 with TRBJ1-4, with 7 bases that match TRBD1. The CDR3 contains 15 residues. Germline assignment: CDR1 GTSNPN and CDR2 SVGIG (reference sequence). V shed 3 bases, J shed 8 bases, and the junction held 12 bases outside the gene matches.

V is TRBV12-5 and J is TRBJ1-1, with D possibly being TRBD1 (5 bases). The germline V gene encodes CDR1 LGHNT and CDR2 FRNRAP. Trimming took off 0 bases at V and 3 bases at J, with 11 bases between the two ends. The CDR3 is made up of 15 amino acids. This CDR3 is CASGLVAQGYTEAFF. CDR3 coding DNA: TGTGCTAGTGGTTTGGTAGCTCAGGGATACACTGAAGCTTTCTTT.

The chain has TRBV6-1 and TRBJ1-2; D remains ambiguous. Germline V gene lookup returns CDR1 MNHNS and CDR2 SASEGT. This CDR3 has 16 residues. Trimming shortened V by 0 bases and J by 1 base, and 12 bases separated the two germline ends. The CDR3 reads CASSEAENTLNYGYTF. For the CDR3, the DNA is TGTGCCAGCAGTGAAGCCGAGAATACCCTTAACTATGGCTACACCTTC.

V and J are TRBV10-3 and TRBJ2-1; 10 bases agree with TRBD1. The CDR3 is made up of 16 amino acids. Germline values: CDR1 ENHRY, CDR2 SYGVKD. V lost 6 bases, J lost 0 bases, and 5 bases stayed unmatched. The CDR3 sequence is CAISRDRGGSYNEQFF. As DNA, the CDR3 is TGTGCCATCAGCCGGGACAGGGGAGGCTCCTACAATGAGCAGTTCTTC.

This clone was found a few times. This rearrangement joins TRBV2 to TRBJ1-2; tentatively, D is TRBD1 (6 bases). The CDR3 is 13 amino acids. V was shortened by 6 bases and J by 3 bases, with 11 bases between the two germline ends. Germline V gene lookup returns CDR1 SNHLY and CDR2 FYNNEI. The CDR3 is CASRPGQDYGYTF. The DNA of the CDR3 is TGTGCCAGCAGACCGGGACAAGACTATGGCTACACCTTC.

This clone was seen once. The CDR3 sequence is CASSSSGGAYQETQYF. The CDR3 bases are TGTGCCAGCAGCTCAAGCGGGGGGGCTTACCAAGAGACCCAGTACTTC. The chain carries TRBV11-2 and TRBJ2-5; 10 bases are shared with TRBD2. Germline V CDR1 and CDR2: SGHAT, FQNNGV. The J segment lost 0 bases and the V segment lost 4 bases, leaving 5 bases of the junction unmatched. This CDR3 comprises 16 residues.

This clone was seen ten or more times. V gene TRBV4-1 combines with J gene TRBJ1-2; D gene unclear. CDR1 and CDR2 (germline): MGHRA, YSYEKL. The CDR3 is 18 amino acids. V lost 0 bases and J 0 bases, leaving 17 bases between the germline ends. As DNA, the CDR3 is TGCGCCAGCAGCCAAGATCTCCCGGGAAGAGGAGCTAACTATGGCTACACCTTC. Residues: CASSQDLPGRGANYGYTF.

The chain carries TRBV27 and TRBJ2-1, with 10 nucleotides matching TRBD2. The germline V gene encodes CDR1 MNHEY and CDR2 SMNVEV (reference sequence). The length of the CDR3 is 18 residues. The ends lost 3 bases at V and 2 bases at J; junction bases unmatched: 10. DNA of the CDR3: TGTGCCAGCAGTTTCGAGGCAATGCTAGCGGGGGCCTACAATGAGCAGTTCTTC. The encoded protein is CASSFEAMLAGAYNEQFF.

The V call is TRBV2, the J call TRBJ1-1, with 11 positions matching TRBD1. The trim removed 3 bases at V and 6 bases at J, leaving 6 bases unmatched. In germline, CDR1 is SNHLY, CDR2 FYNNEI. This CDR3 has 15 amino acids. CDR3 protein: CASSEGRTGGAEAFF. DNA of the CDR3: TGTGCCAGCAGTGAGGGTCGGACAGGGGGCGCTGAAGCTTTCTTT. Full variable domain (missing parts from reference TRBV2 and TRBJ1-1): EPEVTQTPSHQVTQMGQEVILRCVPISNHLYFYWYRQILGQKVEFLVSFYNNEISEKSEIFDDQFSVERPDGSNFTLKIRSTKLEDSAMYFCASSEGRTGGAEAFFGQGTRLTVV.

The rearrangement joins TRBV5-4 to TRBJ2-3; possible D gene TRBD1, 5 bases. The V gene's germline CDR1 is SGHNT and CDR2 YYREEE (reference sequence). V lost 2 bases, J lost 3 bases, and 7 bases lay in between. The CDR3 is 13 amino acids. CDR3 region: CASSFKGTDTQYF. The CDR3 DNA follows: TGTGCCAGCAGCTTTAAGGGGACAGATACGCAGTATTTT. The full variable domain, in which reference TRBV5-4 and TRBJ2-3 provide the parts outside the CDR3, is ETGVTQSPTHLIKTRGQQVTLRCSSQSGHNTVSWYQQALGQGPQFIFQYYREEENGRGNFPPRFSGLQFPNYSSELNVNALELDDSALYLCASSFKGTDTQYFGPGTRLTVL.

V is TRBV5-6 and J is TRBJ2-4; a possible D gene is TRBD1 (5 bases). Looked up from germline, CDR1 is SGHDT and CDR2 is YYEEEE. V lost 3 bases and J 7 bases, leaving 14 bases between the germline ends. This CDR3 region has 14 residues. The CDR3 DNA sequence: TGTGCCAGCAGCTCATGGGCAGGGCGCAACATTCAGTACTTC. This gives the protein CASSSWAGRNIQYF.

This clone was counted only a few times. The chain joins TRBV5-1 to TRBJ1-2, with D possibly matching TRBD1 (5 bases). The CDR3 is 15 amino acids. V lost 0 bases, J lost 2 bases, and 11 bases lay in between. Looked up from germline, CDR1 is SGHRS and CDR2 is YFSETQ. CDR3 protein: CASSLARGYNYGYTF. The CDR3, as DNA: TGCGCCAGCAGCTTGGCCCGGGGGTACAACTATGGCTACACCTTC. Based on the CDR3 plus reference TRBV5-1 and TRBJ1-2, the full variable domain is KAGVTQTPRYLIKTRGQQVTLSCSPISGHRSVSWYQQTPGQGLQFLFEYFSETQRNKGNFPGRFSGRQFSNSRSEMNVSTLELGDSALYLCASSLARGYNYGYTFGSGTRLTVV.

This sequence joins TRBV9 and TRBJ1-2, with D maybe TRBD1 (5 bases). With 0 bases removed from V and 4 bases from J, the gap between germline ends came to 10 bases. This CDR3 comprises 14 residues. The germline gives CDR1 SGDLS, CDR2 YYNGEE. The CDR3 nucleotides read TGTGCCAGCAGCGTAGTAGACAGCCTCTATGGCTACACCTTC. Protein: CASSVVDSLYGYTF.

The V and J genes are TRBV5-4 and TRBJ2-7; 7 bases agree with TRBD1. V shed 4 bases and J 3 bases; nucleotides not matched to a gene: 10. Germline values: CDR1 SGHNT, CDR2 YYREEE (reference sequence). The CDR3 sequence is 15 residues long. The CDR3 here is CASSQRQGMGYEQYF. Here the CDR3 DNA reads TGTGCCAGCAGCCAACGACAGGGAATGGGCTACGAGCAGTACTTC.

This clone was counted once. The rearrangement joins TRBV6-5 to TRBJ2-6; D is unclear. Germline-derived CDR1 and CDR2 are MNHEY and SVGAGI. The CDR3 extends over 14 amino acids. V was shortened by 6 bases and J by 4 bases, with 10 bases between the two germline ends. The CDR3 coding sequence is TGTGCCAGCAGCTTTACTACAGGGGCCAACGTCCTGACTTTC. This sequence encodes CASSFTTGANVLTF.

This clone was observed a few times. The J gene is TRBJ2-1, the V gene TRBV5-1, with D maybe TRBD1 (5 bases). The germline CDR1 and CDR2 sequences are SGHRS and YFSETQ. The germline V and J ends were trimmed by 0 bases and 7 bases, with 11 bases remaining between them. The CDR3 runs to 14 residues. Written as DNA, the CDR3 is TGCGCCAGCAGCTTGGAGGGGTCCGATAATGAGCAGTTCTTC. It codes for CASSLEGSDNEQFF.